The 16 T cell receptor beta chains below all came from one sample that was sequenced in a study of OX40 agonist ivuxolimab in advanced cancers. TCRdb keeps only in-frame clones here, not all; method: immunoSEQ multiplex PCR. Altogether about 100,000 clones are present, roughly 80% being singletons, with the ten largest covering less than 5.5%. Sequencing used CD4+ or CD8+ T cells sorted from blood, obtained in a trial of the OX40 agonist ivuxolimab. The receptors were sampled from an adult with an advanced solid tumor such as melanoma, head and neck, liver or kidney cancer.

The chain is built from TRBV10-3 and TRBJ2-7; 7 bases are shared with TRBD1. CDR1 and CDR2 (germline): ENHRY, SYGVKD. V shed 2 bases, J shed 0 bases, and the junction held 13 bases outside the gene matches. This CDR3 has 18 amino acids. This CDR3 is CAISEGLRDSGLSYEQYF. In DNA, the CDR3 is TGTGCCATCAGTGAGGGGCTAAGGGACAGTGGCCTCTCCTACGAGCAGTACTTC.

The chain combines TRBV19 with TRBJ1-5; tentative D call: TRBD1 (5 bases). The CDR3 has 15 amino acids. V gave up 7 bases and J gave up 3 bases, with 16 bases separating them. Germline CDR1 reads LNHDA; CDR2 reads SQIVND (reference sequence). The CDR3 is CASIPYQGYNQPQHF. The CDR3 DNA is TGTGCCAGTATTCCATACCAGGGCTACAATCAGCCCCAGCATTTT.

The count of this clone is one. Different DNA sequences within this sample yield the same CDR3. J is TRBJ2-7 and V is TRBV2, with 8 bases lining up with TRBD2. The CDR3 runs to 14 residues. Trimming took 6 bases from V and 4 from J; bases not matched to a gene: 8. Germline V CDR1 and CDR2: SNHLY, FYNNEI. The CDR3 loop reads CASRGTSGVYEQYF. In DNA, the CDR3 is TGTGCCAGCAGAGGGACTAGTGGAGTTTACGAGCAGTACTTC.

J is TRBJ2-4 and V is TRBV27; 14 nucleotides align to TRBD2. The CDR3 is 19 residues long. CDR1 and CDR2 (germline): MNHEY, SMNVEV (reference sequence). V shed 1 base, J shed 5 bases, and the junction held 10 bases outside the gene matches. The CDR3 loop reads CASSLWGGTSGSLENIQYF. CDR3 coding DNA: TGTGCCAGCAGTTTATGGGGGGGGACTAGCGGGAGTTTGGAAAACATTCAGTACTTC.

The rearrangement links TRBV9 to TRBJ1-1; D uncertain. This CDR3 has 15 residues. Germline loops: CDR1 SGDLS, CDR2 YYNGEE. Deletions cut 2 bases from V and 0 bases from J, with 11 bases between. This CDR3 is CASSVSGRMNTEAFF. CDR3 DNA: TGTGCCAGCAGCGTTTCCGGCCGGATGAACACTGAAGCTTTCTTT.

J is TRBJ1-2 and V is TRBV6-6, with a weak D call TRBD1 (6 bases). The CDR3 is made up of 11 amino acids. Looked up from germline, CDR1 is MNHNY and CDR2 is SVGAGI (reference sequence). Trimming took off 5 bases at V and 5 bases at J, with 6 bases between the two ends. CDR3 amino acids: CASSQGYGYTF. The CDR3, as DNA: TGTGCCAGCAGTCAGGGGTATGGCTACACCTTC.

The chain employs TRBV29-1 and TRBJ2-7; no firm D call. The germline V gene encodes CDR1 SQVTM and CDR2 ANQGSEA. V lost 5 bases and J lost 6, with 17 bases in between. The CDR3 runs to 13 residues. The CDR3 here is CSVSQVRSAEQYF. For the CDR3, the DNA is TGCAGCGTTTCGCAGGTCAGATCTGCCGAGCAGTACTTC.

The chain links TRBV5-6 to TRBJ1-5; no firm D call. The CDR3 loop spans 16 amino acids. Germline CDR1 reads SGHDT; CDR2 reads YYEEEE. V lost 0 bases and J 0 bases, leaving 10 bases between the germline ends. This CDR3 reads CASSLARLSSNQPQHF. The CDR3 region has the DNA TGTGCCAGCAGCTTGGCGAGGTTGAGTAGCAATCAGCCCCAGCATTTT.

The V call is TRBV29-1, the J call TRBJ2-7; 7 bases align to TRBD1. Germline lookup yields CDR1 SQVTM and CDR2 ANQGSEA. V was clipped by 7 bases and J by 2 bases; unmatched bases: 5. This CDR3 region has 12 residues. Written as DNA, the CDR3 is TGCAGCGCTACGACAGGGACCTACGAGCAGTACTTC. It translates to CSATTGTYEQYF.

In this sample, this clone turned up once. The CDR3 nucleotides read TGCGCCAGCAGCCAAGCTAGCTACAATGAGCAGTTCTTC. Translated: CASSQASYNEQFF. V is TRBV4-1 and J is TRBJ2-1; D uncertain. This CDR3 has 13 residues. Germline CDR1 is MGHRA and CDR2 is YSYEKL. V was clipped by 1 base and J by 3 bases, with 4 bases between them.

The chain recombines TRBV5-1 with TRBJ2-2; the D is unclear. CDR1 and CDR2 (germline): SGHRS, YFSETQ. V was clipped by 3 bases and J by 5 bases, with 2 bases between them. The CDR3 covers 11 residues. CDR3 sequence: CASSSTGELFF. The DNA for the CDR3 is TGCGCCAGCAGCTCGACCGGGGAGCTGTTTTTT. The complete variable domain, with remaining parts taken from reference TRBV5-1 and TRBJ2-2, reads KAGVTQTPRYLIKTRGQQVTLSCSPISGHRSVSWYQQTPGQGLQFLFEYFSETQRNKGNFPGRFSGRQFSNSRSEMNVSTLELGDSALYLCASSSTGELFFGEGSRLTVL.

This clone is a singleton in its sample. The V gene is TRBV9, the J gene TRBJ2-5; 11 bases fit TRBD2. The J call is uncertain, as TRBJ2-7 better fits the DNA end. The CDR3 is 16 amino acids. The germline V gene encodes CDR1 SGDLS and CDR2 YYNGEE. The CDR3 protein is CASSPLAGGASYEQYF. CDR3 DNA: TGTGCCAGCAGCCCCCTAGCGGGAGGTGCCTCCTACGAGCAGTACTTC.

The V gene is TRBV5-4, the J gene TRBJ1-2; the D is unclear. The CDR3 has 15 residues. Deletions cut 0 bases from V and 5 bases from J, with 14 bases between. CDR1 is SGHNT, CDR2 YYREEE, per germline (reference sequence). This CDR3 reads CASSLVAVSAYGYTF. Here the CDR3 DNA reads TGTGCCAGCAGCTTGGTGGCAGTCTCGGCGTATGGCTACACCTTC. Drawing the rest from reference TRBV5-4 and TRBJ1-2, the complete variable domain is ETGVTQSPTHLIKTRGQQVTLRCSSQSGHNTVSWYQQALGQGPQFIFQYYREEENGRGNFPPRFSGLQFPNYSSELNVNALELDDSALYLCASSLVAVSAYGYTFGSGTRLTVV.

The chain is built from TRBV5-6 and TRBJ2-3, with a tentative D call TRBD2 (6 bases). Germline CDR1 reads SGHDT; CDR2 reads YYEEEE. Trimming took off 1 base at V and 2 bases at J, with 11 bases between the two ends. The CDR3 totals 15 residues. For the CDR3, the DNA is TGTGCCAGCAGCTTGCAGGGAGGTGACACAGATACGCAGTATTTT. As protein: CASSLQGGDTDTQYF.

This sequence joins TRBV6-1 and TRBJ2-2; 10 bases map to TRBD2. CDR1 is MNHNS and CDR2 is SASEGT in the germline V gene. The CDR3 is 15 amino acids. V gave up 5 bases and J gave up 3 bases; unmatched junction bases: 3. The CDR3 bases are TGTGCCAGCAGTCAGCGGGAGGGCCACACCGGGGAGCTGTTTTTT. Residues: CASSQREGHTGELFF.

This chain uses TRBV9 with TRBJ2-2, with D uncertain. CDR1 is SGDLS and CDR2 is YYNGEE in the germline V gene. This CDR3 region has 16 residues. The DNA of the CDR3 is TGTTCTATACTATACAGAGAAGGGACGAACACCGGGGAGCTGTTTTTT. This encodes CSILYREGTNTGELFF.